In this sample, the clone carrying this T cell receptor (beta chain) turned up many times. No antigen is known for it. This entry is derived from a study of T cell repertoires in cytomegalovirus infection. Study-wide context: Signatures in public TCR beta sequences pointed to both CMV infection and matching HLA type. Findings and caveats of the study: Cumulative frequency of public TCR beta families picked out carriers of CMV plus the relevant HLA.

Using its own MiXCR run on the reads, TCRdb lists one record per CDR3 protein. The sample carries just over 150,000 distinct CDR3 sequences, 23% recorded once. The CDR3 sequence is 15 residues long. Trimming at V came to 6 bases and at J to 2 bases, leaving 6 bases not matched to a gene. Germline V gene sequence: CDR1 SGHTA, CDR2 FQGNSA. The sequence came from a human donor in good health (CMV status not recorded). Some clones in this sample may be carry-over from other donors' samples. This chain links TRBV7-2 with TRBJ2-5, with 10 bases aligning to TRBD2. The sequencing sample was made of PBMCs. This CDR3 is CASSPTSGRQETQYF. The DNA of the CDR3 is TGTGCCAGCAGTCCGACTAGCGGGCGACAAGAGACCCAGTACTTC.